The clone carrying this T cell receptor beta chain has more than one count but fewer than ten. The antigen is not known. Using its own MiXCR run on the reads, TCRdb lists one record per CDR3 protein. The sample lists around 570,000 distinct CDR3 sequences, just under 40% occurring once. The data were obtained in a study of T cell repertoires in cytomegalovirus infection. Background on the study: The study used recently identified HLA-C-restricted and well-studied HLA-B-restricted CMV epitopes. CMV infection plus the matching HLA type was flagged by public TCR beta signatures.

Study-wide findings and caveats: Totalled public TCR beta family frequency picked out people who carried CMV plus the relevant HLA. HLA-C-restricted, CMV-specific TCR beta clonotypes were dominant ex vivo.

Here the sequenced sample was cultured PBMCs, taken from culture after CMV antigen stimulation. The sequence was collected from a human donor in good health (CMV status not recorded). Some clones in this sample may be carry-over from other donors' samples.

Written as DNA, the CDR3 is TGTGCCAGCAGCTCAGCGATCCAAGAGACCCAGTACTTC. This codes for CASSSAIQETQYF. This chain joins TRBV7-2 and TRBJ2-5; D remains ambiguous. Germline CDR1 SGHTA, CDR2 FQGNSA. V shed 4 bases and J shed 1 base, with 7 bases lying between them. The CDR3 contains 13 residues.